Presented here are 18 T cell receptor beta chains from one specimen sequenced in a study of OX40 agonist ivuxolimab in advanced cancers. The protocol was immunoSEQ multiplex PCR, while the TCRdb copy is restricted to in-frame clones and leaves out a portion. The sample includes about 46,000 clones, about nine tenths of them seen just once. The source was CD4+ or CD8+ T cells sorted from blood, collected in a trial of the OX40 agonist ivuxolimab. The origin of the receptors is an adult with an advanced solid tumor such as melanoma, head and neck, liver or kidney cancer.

DNA of the CDR3: TGTGCCAGCAGTTGGGACGGCTACAATGAGCAGTTCTTC. It translates to CASSWDGYNEQFF. The V gene is TRBV27, the J gene TRBJ2-1; D assignment may be TRBD1 or TRBD2 (5 bases each). The CDR3 extends over 13 amino acids. Per the germline V gene, CDR1 is MNHEY and CDR2 is SMNVEV (reference sequence). Trimming removed 4 bases from V and 3 bases from J, with 7 bases in between.

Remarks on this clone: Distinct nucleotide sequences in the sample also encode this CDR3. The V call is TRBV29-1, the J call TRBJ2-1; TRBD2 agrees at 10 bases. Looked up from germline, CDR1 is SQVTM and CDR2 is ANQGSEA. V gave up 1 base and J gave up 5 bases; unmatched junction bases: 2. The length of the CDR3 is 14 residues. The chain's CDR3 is CSVEGLAGDNEQFF. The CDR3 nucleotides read TGCAGCGTTGAAGGGCTAGCGGGGGACAATGAGCAGTTCTTC.

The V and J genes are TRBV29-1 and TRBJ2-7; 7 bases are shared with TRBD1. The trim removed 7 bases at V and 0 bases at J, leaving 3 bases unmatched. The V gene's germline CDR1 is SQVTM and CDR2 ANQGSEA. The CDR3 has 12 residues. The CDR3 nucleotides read TGCAGCGGGGGACAGTCCTCCTACGAGCAGTACTTC. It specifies CSGGQSSYEQYF.

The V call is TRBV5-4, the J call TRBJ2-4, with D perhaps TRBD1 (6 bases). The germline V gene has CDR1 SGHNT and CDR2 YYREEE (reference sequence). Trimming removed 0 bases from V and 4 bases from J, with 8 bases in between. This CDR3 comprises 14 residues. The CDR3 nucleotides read TGTGCCAGCAGCTTGGACAGGGCTAAAAACATTCAGTACTTC. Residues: CASSLDRAKNIQYF.

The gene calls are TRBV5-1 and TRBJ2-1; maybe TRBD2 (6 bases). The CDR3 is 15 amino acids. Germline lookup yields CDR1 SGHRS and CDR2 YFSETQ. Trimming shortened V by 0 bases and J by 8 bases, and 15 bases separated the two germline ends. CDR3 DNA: TGCGCCAGCAGCTTGGATCCGGGACTCTCCTATGAGCAGTTCTTC. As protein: CASSLDPGLSYEQFF.

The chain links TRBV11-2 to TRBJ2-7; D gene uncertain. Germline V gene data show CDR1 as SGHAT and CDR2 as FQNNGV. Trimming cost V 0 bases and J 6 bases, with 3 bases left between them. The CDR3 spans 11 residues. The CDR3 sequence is CASSLDIEQYF. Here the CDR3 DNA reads TGTGCCAGCAGCTTAGATATCGAGCAGTACTTC. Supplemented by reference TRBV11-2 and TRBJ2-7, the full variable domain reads EAGVAQSPRYKIIEKRQSVAFWCNPISGHATLYWYQQILGQGPKLLIQFQNNGVVDDSQLPKDRFSAERLKGVDSTLKIQPAKLEDSAVYLCASSLDIEQYFGPGTRLTVT.

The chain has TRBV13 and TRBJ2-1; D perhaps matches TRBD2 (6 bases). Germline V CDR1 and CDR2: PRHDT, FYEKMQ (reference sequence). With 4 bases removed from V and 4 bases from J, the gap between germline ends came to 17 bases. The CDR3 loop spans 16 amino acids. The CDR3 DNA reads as TGTGCCAGCAGCTCCGCACTTAGCGGTTGGTACAATGAGCAGTTCTTC. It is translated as CASSSALSGWYNEQFF.

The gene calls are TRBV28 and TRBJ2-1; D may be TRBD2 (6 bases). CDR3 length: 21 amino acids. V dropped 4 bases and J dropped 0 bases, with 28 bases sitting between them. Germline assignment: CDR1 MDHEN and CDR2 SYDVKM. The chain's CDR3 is CASSSLLGGDHSGSSYNEQFF. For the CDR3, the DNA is TGTGCCAGCAGTTCCCTGTTGGGGGGAGATCATTCCGGGAGCTCCTACAATGAGCAGTTCTTC.

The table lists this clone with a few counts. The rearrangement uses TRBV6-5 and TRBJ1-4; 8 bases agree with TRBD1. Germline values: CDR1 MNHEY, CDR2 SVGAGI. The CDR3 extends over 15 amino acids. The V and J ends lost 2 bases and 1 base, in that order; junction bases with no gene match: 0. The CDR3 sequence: CASSYTGGTNEKLFF. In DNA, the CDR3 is TGTGCCAGCAGTTACACAGGGGGAACTAATGAAAAACTGTTTTTT.

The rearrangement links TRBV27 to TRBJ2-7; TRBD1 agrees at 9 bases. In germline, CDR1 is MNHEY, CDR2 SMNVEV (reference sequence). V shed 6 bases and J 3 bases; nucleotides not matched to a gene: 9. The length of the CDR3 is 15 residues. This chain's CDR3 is CASSAPGQGIYEQYF. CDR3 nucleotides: TGTGCCAGCAGCGCTCCGGGACAGGGTATCTACGAGCAGTACTTC.

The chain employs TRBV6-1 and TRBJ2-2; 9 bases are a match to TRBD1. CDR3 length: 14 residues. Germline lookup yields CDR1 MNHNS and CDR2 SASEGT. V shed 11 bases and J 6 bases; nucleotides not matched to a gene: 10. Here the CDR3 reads CAYRQGEGAGELFF. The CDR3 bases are TGTGCCTACCGACAGGGGGAAGGAGCCGGGGAGCTGTTTTTT.

Here the CDR3 reads CASSEEAEMNTEAFF. The CDR3 DNA reads TGTGCCAGCAGTGAAGAGGCAGAGATGAACACTGAAGCTTTCTTT. The chain recombines TRBV2 with TRBJ1-1; D remains ambiguous. The CDR3 is made up of 15 amino acids. V was shortened by 1 base and J by 0 bases, with 9 bases between the two germline ends. Germline CDR1 SNHLY, CDR2 FYNNEI.

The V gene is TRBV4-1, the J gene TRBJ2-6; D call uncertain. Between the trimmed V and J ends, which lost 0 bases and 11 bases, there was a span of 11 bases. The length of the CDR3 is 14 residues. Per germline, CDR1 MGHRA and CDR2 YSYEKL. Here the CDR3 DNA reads TGCGCCAGCAGCCAAGATTCCGCATTATACGTCCTGACTTTC. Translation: CASSQDSALYVLTF.

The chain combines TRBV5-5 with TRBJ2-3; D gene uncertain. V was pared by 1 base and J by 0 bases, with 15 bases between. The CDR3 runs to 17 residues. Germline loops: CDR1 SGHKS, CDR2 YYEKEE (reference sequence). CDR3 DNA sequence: TGTGCCAGCAGCTTGCTTACAGATCTTACTAGCACAGATACGCAGTATTTT. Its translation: CASSLLTDLTSTDTQYF.

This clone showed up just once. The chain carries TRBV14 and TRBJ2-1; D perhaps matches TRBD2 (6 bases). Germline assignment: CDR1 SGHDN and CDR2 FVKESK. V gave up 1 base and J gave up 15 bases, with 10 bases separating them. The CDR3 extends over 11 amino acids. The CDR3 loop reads CASSQGVLAFF. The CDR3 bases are TGTGCCAGCAGCCAAGGCGTACTAGCGTTCTTC. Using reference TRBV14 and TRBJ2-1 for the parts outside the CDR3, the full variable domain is EAGVTQFPSHSVIEKGQTVTLRCDPISGHDNLYWYRRVMGKEIKFLLHFVKESKQDESGMPNNRFLAERTGGTYSTLKVQPAELEDSGVYFCASSQGVLAFFGPGTRLTVL.

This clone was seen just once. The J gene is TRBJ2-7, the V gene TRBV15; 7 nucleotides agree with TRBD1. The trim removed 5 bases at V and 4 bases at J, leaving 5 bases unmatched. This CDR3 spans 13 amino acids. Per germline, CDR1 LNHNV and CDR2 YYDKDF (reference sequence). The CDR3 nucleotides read TGTGCCACCAGCTCCCGGACAGGTTACGAGCAGTACTTC. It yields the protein CATSSRTGYEQYF.

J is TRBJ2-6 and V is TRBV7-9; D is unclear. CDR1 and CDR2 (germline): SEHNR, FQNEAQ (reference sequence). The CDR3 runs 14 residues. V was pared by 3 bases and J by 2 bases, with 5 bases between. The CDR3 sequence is CASSFETGANVLTF. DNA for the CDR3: TGTGCCAGCAGCTTCGAAACTGGGGCCAACGTCCTGACTTTC.

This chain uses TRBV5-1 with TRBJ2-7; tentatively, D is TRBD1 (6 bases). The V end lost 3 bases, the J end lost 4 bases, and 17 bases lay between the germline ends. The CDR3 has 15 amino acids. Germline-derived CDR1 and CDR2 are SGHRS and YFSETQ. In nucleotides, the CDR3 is TGCGCCAGCAGCTCGCTGCAGGGGCTCTCTTACGAGCAGTACTTC. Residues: CASSSLQGLSYEQYF.